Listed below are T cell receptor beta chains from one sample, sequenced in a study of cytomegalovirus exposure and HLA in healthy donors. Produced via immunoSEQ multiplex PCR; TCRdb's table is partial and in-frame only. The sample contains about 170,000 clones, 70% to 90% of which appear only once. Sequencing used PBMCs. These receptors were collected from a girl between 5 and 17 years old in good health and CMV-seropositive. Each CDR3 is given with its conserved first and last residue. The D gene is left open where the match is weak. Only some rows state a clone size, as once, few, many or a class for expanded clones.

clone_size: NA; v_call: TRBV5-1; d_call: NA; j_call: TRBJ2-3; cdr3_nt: TGCGCCAGCATGACGGGTAGCACAGATACGCAGTATTTT; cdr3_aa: CASMTGSTDTQYF
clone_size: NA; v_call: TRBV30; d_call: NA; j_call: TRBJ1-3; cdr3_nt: TGTGCCTGGAATTGGCGAAACACCATATATTTT; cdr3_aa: CAWNWRNTIYF
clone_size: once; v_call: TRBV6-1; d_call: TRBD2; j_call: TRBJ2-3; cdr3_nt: TGTGTCAGCAGTGGACTAGCGGGGGGGCCAGATACGCAGTATTTT; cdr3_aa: CVSSGLAGGPDTQYF
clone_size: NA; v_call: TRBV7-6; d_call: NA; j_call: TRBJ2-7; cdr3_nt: TGTGCCAGCAGCTCAGGACAGTCCTACGAGCAGTACTTC; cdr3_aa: CASSSGQSYEQYF
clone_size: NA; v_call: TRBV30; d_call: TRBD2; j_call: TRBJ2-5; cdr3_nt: TGTGCCCTGGGGAGGGCGCGGTACCAAGAGACCCAGTACTTC; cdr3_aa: CALGRARYQETQYF
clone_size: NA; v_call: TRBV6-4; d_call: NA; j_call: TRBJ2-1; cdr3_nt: TGTGCCAGCAGTGACTACGCCACAGGGACATCCAGCAATGAGCAGTTCTTC; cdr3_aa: CASSDYATGTSSNEQFF
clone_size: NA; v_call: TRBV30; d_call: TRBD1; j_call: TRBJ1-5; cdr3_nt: TGTGCCTGGAGTTCCCGATACGTAGACAGGGGAGATCAGCCCCAGCATTTT; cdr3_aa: CAWSSRYVDRGDQPQHF
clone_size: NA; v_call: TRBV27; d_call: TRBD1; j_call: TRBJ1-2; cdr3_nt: TGTGCCAGCAGCTTCGGGACAGGGAATGGCTACACCTTC; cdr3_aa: CASSFGTGNGYTF
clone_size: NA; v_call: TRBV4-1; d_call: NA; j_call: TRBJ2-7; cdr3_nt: TGCGCCAGCAGCCAACGGGAGACCTACGAGCAGTACTTC; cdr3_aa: CASSQRETYEQYF
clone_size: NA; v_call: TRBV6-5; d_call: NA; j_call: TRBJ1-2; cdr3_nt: TGTGCCAGCAGCCGTACAGGGCTAGCAGGTGGCTACACCTTC; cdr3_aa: CASSRTGLAGGYTF
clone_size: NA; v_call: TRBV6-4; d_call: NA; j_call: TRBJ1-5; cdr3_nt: TGTGCCAGCAGTGAGGAGCCGTCGGGGCCCCAGCATTTT; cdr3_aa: CASSEEPSGPQHF
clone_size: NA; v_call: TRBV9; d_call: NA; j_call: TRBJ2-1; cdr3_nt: TGTGCCAGCAGCGTAGCGGCAGGGGTGAATGAGCAGTTCTTC; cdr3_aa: CASSVAAGVNEQFF
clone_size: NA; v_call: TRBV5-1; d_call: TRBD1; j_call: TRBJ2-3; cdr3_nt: TGCGCCAGCAGCCAACTGGACAGGGGGGACACAGATACGCAGTATTTT; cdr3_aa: CASSQLDRGDTDTQYF
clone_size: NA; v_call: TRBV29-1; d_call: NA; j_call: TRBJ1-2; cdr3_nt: TGCAGCGTTCTCGGTTGGGCGGAGGGACCTTCCCCCTATGGCTACACCTTC; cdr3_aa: CSVLGWAEGPSPYGYTF
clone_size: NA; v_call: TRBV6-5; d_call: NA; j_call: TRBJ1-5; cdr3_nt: TGTGCCAGCAGAACCCGGGCTCGAGGGGGTCAGCCCCAGCATTTT; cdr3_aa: CASRTRARGGQPQHF
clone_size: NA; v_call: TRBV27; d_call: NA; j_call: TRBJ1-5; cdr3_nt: TGTGCCAGCAGTTTATCGGGGGGTAGCAATCAGCCCCAGCATTTT; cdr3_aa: CASSLSGGSNQPQHF
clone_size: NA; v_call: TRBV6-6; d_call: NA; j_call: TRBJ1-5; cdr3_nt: TGTGCCAGCAGTCTACAGAGAGCACGTCAGCCCCAGCATTTT; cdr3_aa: CASSLQRARQPQHF
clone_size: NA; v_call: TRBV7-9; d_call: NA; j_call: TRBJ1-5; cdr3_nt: TGTGCCAGCAGCTTCTCGGCGGGACCTAGCAATCAGCCCCAGCATTTT; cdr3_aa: CASSFSAGPSNQPQHF
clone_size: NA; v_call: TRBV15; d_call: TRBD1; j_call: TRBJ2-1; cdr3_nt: TGTGCCACCAGCAGTCCAGGGGGTATCACCTACAATGAGCAGTTCTTC; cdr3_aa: CATSSPGGITYNEQFF
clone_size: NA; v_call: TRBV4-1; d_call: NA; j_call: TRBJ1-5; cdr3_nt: TGCGCCAGCAGCCAATGGACAGTCAATCAGCCCCAGCATTTT; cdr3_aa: CASSQWTVNQPQHF
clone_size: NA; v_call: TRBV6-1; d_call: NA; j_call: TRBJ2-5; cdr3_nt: TGTGCCATCTCATTGAGGCAGACCCAAGAGACCCAGTACTTC; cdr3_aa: CAISLRQTQETQYF
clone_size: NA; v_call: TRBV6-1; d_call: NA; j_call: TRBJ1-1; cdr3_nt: TGTGCCAGCAGTGAAGATCCGGGTGGGTACACTGAAGCTTTCTTT; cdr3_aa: CASSEDPGGYTEAFF
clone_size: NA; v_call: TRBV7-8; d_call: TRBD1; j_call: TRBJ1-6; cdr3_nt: TGTGCCAGCAGCTTAGGGACAGGGCGGTCACCCCTCCACTTT; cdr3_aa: CASSLGTGRSPLHF
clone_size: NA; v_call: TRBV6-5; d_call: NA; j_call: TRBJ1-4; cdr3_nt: TGTGCCAGCAGCCAAGACGGGAGGGAGGATGAAAAACTGTTTTTT; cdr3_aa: CASSQDGREDEKLFF
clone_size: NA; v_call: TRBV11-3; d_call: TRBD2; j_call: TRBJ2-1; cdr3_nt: TGTGCCAGCAGGCTAGCGTCGCGGACTAGCCCTGAGCAGTTCTTC; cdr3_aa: CASRLASRTSPEQFF
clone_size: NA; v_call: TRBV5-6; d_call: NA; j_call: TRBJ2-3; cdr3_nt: TGTGCCAGCATTCCGGCGGGGTTCACAGATACGCAGTATTTT; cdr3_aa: CASIPAGFTDTQYF
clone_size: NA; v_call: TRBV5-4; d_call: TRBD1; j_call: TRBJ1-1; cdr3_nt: TGTGCCAGCAGAAGGGACAGTTTTTCTGAAGCTTTCTTT; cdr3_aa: CASRRDSFSEAFF
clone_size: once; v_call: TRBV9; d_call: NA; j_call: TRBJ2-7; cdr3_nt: TGTGCCAGCAGCGTAGCTATAGGGAGCTCCTACGAGCAGTACTTC; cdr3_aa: CASSVAIGSSYEQYF
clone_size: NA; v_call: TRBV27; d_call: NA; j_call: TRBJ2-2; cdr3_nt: TGTGCCAGCACCTACTCGGGGGGCTCGAACACCGGGGAGCTGTTTTTT; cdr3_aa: CASTYSGGSNTGELFF
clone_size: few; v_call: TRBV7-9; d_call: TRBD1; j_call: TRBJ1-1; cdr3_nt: TGTGCCAGCACCACAGGGGGAGTCGTGACTGAAGCTTTCTTT; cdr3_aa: CASTTGGVVTEAFF
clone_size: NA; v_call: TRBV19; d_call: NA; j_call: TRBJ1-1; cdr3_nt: TGTGCCAGTAGTATTGGACAAACGAACACTGAAGCTTTCTTT; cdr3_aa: CASSIGQTNTEAFF
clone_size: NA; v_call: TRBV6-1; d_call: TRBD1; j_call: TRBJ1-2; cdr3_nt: TGTGCCAGCAGTGAAGTCTGGGACAGGTCACAGAGTGGCTACACCTTC; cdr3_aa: CASSEVWDRSQSGYTF
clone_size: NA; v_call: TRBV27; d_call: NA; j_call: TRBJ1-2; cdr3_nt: TGTGCCAGCAGTTTACAGGGAAGGGGCGGCTACACCTTC; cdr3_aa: CASSLQGRGGYTF
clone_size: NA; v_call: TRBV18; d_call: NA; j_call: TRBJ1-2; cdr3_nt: TGTGCCAGCTCACCATTCCAGGTTGAAGGCTACACCTTC; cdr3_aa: CASSPFQVEGYTF
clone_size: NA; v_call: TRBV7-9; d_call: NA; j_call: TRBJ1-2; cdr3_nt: TGTGCCAGCAGCTTACCATCTGAGGGCTATGGCTACACCTTC; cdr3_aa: CASSLPSEGYGYTF
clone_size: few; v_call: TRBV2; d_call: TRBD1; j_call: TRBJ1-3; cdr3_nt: TGTGCCAGCACCCTAGGACAGGTGGGAAACACCATATATTTT; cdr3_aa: CASTLGQVGNTIYF
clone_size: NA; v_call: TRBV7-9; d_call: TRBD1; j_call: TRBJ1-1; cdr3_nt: TGTGCCAGCAGCGCACGACAGGGGGTGAACACTGAAGCTTTCTTT; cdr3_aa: CASSARQGVNTEAFF
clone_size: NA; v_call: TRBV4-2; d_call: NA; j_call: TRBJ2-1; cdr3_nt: TGTGCCAGCAGCCCTGGAAGGGGCCCCTACAATGAGCAGTTCTTC; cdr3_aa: CASSPGRGPYNEQFF
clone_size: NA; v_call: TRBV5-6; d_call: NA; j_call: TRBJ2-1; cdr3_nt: TGTGCCAGCAGCTTGGGCCAGGGAATACAGTTCTTC; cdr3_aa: CASSLGQGIQFF
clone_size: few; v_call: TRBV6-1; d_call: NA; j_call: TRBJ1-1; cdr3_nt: TGTGCCAGCAGTGAAACAGAGAACACTGAAGCTTTCTTT; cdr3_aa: CASSETENTEAFF
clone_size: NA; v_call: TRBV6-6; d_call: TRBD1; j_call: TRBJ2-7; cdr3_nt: TGTGCCAGCAGTTACGCGGGACAGGGAATCTACGAGCAGTACTTC; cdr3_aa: CASSYAGQGIYEQYF
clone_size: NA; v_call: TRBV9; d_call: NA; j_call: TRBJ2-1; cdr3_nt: TGTGCCAGCAGCGTAGGAGGGGGAGTGGGAGAGAATGAGCAGTTCTTC; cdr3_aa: CASSVGGGVGENEQFF
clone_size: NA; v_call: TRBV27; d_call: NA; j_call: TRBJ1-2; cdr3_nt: TGTGCCAGCAGTTCCGAGCCTCGGGACTATGGCTACACCTTC; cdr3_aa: CASSSEPRDYGYTF
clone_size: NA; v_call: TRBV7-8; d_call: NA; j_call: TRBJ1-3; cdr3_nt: TGTGCCAGCAGCTCGTCTGGAGGGATCCCCAGGAACACCATATATTTT; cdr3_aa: CASSSSGGIPRNTIYF
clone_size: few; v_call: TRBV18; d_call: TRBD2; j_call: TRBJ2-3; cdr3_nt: TGTGCCAGCTCACTACTGGGGGGGTCGTCAGAGGGAGATACGCAGTATTTT; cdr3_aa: CASSLLGGSSEGDTQYF
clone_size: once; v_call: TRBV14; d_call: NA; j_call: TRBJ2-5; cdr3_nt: TGTGCCAGCAGCCACGTTCAACTGATCCAGTACTTC; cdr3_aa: CASSHVQLIQYF
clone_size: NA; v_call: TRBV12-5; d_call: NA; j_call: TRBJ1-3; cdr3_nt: TGTGCTAGTGGTTACACAGGGCACTCAGGAAACACCATATATTTT; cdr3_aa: CASGYTGHSGNTIYF
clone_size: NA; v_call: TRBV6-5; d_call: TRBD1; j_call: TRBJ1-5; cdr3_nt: TGTGCCAGCAGTGGAGGAGACAGGGGCTTGACCCAGCATTTT; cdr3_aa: CASSGGDRGLTQHF
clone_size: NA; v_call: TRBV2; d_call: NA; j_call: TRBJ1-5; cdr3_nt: TGTGCCAGCATGGAGGAGCAGGGGATACAACCCCAGCATTTT; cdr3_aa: CASMEEQGIQPQHF
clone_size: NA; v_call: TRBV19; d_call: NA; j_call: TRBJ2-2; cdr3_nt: TGTGCCAGTAGCCGACTGGCCAACACCGGGGAGCTGTTTTTT; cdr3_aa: CASSRLANTGELFF
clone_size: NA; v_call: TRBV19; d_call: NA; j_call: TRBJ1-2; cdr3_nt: TGTGCCAGTAGTATAGTAGTGGGGCAGGGCTATGGCCACACCTTC; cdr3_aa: CASSIVVGQGYGHTF
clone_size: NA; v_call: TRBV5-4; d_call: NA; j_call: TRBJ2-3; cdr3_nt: TGTGCCAGCAGCTTGAATTACGGGAGTATCACAGATACGCAGTATTTT; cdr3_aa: CASSLNYGSITDTQYF
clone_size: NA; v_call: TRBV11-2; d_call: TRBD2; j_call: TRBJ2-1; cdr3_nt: TGTGCCAGCAGCTTAGTGGGGGGGAGGGGTTACAATGAGCAGTTCTTC; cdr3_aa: CASSLVGGRGYNEQFF
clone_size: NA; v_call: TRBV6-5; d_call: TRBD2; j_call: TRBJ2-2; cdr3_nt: TGTGCCAGCAGTTACTCTAGCGGGGGGGCTGGCGGGGAGCTGTTTTTT; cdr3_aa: CASSYSSGGAGGELFF